The 6 T cell receptor beta chains reported below all come from one sample, sequenced in a study of a mutant IDH1 vaccine in newly diagnosed glioma. What these receptors recognize is not known. Generated by immunoSEQ multiplex PCR, the TCRdb table keeps only in-frame clones and is missing some. This sample has around 60,000 clones, with around 80% found just once. Regarding time point: week 35, safety follow-up. Vaccinated patients received 300 ug of mutant IDH1 20-mer peptide per dose, with topical imiquimod. Sequencing used PBMCs, obtained from a glioma patient whose treatment included an IDH1 peptide vaccine. Receptors were obtained from a man aged 25 to 40 with glioma.

This clone was found once. The chain uses TRBV19 and TRBJ1-6, with 7 bases lining up with TRBD1. Germline CDR1 LNHDA, CDR2 SQIVND (reference sequence). The CDR3 is made up of 15 amino acids. Losses at the gene ends were 7 bases for V and 7 bases for J; bases not matched to a gene: 10. CDR3 amino acids: CASTETGKMNSPLHF. CDR3 DNA sequence: TGTGCCAGTACCGAGACAGGGAAAATGAATTCACCCCTCCACTTT.

V is TRBV27 and J is TRBJ2-5; D gene unclear. The CDR3 sequence is 14 residues long. CDR1 and CDR2 from the germline V gene are MNHEY and SMNVEV (reference sequence). V was shortened by 3 bases and J by 3 bases, with 11 bases between the two germline ends. The CDR3 region is CASSFLASKETQYF. The CDR3 DNA reads TGTGCCAGCAGTTTTCTTGCCTCCAAAGAGACCCAGTACTTC.

This sequence joins TRBV14 and TRBJ1-1; D remains unclear. The CDR3 has 13 amino acids. CDR1 is SGHDN and CDR2 is FVKESK in the germline V gene. The V gene lost 1 base and the J gene lost 0 bases, with 3 bases spanning the gap. CDR3 coding DNA: TGTGCCAGCAGCCAAGTGATGAACACTGAAGCTTTCTTT. Its translation: CASSQVMNTEAFF.

This chain joins TRBV5-1 and TRBJ2-3; D not certain. The CDR3 length is 16 residues. Trimming stripped 0 bases from V and 0 bases from J, with 11 bases between. Germline V gene sequence: CDR1 SGHRS, CDR2 YFSETQ. CDR3 bases: TGCGCCAGCAGCTTGGGCCTAGGGTCTAGCACAGATACGCAGTATTTT. The encoded protein is CASSLGLGSSTDTQYF.

V is TRBV2 and J is TRBJ2-6, with 7 bases aligning to TRBD2. Trimming took 4 bases from V and 2 from J; bases not matched to a gene: 2. Germline CDR1 and CDR2: SNHLY and FYNNEI. The CDR3 loop spans 15 amino acids. In DNA form, the CDR3 reads TGTGCCAGCAGTGGGGGGAGGGCTGGGGCCAACGTCCTGACTTTC. Its protein product is CASSGGRAGANVLTF.

The sample holds a few counts of this clone. The chain recombines TRBV28 with TRBJ1-1; D is uncertain. The V end was cut by 5 bases, the J end by 4 bases, with 8 bases between. Per germline, CDR1 MDHEN and CDR2 SYDVKM. CDR3 length: 12 amino acids. The CDR3 protein is CASSERVTEAFF. CDR3 nucleotide sequence: TGTGCCAGCAGTGAAAGGGTCACTGAAGCTTTCTTT. The entire variable domain, with the rest obtained from reference TRBV28 and TRBJ1-1, is as follows: DVKVTQSSRYLVKRTGEKVFLECVQDMDHENMFWYRQDPGLGLRLIYFSYDVKMKEKGDIPEGYSVSREKKERFSLILESASTNQTSMYLCASSERVTEAFFGQGTRLTVV.